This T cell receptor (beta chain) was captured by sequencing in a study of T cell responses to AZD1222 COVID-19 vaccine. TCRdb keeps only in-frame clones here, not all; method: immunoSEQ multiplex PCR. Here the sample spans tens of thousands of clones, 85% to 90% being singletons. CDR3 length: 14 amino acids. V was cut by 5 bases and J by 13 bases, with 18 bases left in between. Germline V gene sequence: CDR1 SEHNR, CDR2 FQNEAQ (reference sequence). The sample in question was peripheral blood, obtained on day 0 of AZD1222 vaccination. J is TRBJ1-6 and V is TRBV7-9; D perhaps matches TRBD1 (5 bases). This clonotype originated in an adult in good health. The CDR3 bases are TGTGCCAGCAGCCGGGACGGACAACTTTCCCCCCTCCACTTT. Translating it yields CASSRDGQLSPLHF.